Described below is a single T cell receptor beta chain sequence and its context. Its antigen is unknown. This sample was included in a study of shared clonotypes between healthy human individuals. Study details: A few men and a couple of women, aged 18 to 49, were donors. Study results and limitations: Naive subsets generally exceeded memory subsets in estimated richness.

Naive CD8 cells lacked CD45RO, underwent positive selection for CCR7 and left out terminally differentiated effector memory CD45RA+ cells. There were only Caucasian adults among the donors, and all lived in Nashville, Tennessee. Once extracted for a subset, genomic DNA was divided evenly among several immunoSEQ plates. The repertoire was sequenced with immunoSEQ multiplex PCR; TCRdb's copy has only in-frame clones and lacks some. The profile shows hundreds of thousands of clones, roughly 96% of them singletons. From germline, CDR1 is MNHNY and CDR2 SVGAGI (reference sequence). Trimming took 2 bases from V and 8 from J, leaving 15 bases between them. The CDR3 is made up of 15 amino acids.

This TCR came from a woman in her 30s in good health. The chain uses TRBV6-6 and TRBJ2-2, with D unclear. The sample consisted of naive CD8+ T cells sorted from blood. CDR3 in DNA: TGTGCCAGCAGTTACGGACCGGACCTACCTGGGGAGCTGTTTTTT. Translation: CASSYGPDLPGELFF.